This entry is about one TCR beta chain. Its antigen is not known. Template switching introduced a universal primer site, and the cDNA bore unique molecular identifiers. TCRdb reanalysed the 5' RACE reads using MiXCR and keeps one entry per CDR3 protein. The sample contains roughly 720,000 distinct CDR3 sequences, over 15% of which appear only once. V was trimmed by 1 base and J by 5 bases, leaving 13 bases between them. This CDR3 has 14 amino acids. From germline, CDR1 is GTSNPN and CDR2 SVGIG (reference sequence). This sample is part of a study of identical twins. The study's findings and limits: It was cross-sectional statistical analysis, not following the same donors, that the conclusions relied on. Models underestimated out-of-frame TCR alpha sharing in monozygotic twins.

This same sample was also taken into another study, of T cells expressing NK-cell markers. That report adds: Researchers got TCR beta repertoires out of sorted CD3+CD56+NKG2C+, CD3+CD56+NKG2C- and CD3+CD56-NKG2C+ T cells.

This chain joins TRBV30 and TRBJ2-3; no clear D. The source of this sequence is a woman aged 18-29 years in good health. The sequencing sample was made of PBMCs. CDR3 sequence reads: CAWSGPLWGDTQYF. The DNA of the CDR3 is TGTGCCTGGAGTGGGCCACTGTGGGGAGATACGCAGTATTTT.